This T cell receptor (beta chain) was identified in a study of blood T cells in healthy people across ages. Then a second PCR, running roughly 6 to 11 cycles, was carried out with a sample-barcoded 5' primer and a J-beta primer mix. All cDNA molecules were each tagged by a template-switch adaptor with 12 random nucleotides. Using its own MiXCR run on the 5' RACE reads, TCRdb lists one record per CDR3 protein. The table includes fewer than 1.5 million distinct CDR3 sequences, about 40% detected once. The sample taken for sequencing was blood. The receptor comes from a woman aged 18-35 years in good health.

The CDR3 sequence: CSALDEAKNIQYF. The CDR3 DNA reads TGCAGTGCTTTGGACGAAGCCAAAAACATTCAGTACTTC. The V and J genes are TRBV20-1 and TRBJ2-4; D is unclear. Trimming pared 5 bases from V and 0 bases from J, leaving 8 bases between. This CDR3 is built from 13 residues. Germline assignment: CDR1 DFQATT and CDR2 SNEGSKA (reference sequence).